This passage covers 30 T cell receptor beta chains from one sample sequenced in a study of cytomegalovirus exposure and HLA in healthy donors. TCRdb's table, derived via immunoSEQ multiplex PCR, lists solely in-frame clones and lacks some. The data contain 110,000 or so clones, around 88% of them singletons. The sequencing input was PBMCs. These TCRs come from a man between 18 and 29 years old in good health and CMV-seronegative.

The CDR3 region is CASTRNSNQPQHF. The CDR3 bases are TGTGCCAGCACGAGGAATAGCAATCAGCCCCAGCATTTT. This chain links TRBV28 with TRBJ1-5; D call uncertain. CDR1 is MDHEN, CDR2 SYDVKM, per germline. This CDR3 is built from 13 residues. V was shortened by 7 bases and J by 0 bases, with 7 bases between the two germline ends.

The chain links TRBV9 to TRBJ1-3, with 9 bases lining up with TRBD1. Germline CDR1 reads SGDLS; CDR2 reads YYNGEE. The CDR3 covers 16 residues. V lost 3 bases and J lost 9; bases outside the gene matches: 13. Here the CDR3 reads CASSAQTGGIGTTIYF. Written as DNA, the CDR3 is TGTGCCAGCAGCGCCCAAACAGGGGGCATCGGGACCACCATATATTTT.

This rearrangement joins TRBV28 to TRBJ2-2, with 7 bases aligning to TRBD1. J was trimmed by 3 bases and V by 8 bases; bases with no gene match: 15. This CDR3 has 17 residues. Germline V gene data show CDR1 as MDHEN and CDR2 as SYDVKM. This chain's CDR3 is CASRLKTGTAHTGELFF. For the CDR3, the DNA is TGTGCCAGCCGACTAAAAACCGGGACAGCGCACACCGGGGAGCTGTTTTTT.

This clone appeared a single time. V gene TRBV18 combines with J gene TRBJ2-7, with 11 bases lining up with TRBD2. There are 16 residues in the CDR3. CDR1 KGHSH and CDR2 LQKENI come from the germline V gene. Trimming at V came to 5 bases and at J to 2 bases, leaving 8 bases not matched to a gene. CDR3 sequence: CASSAQTSGSAYEQYF. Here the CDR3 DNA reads TGTGCCAGCTCAGCCCAAACTAGCGGGAGCGCCTACGAGCAGTACTTC.

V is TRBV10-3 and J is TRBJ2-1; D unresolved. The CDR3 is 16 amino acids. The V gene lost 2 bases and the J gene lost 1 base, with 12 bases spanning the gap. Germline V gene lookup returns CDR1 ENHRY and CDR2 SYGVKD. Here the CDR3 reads CAISEPDRSSYNEQFF. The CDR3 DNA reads TGTGCCATCAGTGAGCCCGATCGGTCGTCCTACAATGAGCAGTTCTTC.

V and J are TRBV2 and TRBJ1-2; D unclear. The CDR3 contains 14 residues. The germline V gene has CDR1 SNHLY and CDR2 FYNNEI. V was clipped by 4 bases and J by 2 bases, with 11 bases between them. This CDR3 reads CASSVETRNYGYTF. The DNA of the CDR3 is TGTGCCAGCAGTGTTGAGACAAGGAACTATGGCTACACCTTC.

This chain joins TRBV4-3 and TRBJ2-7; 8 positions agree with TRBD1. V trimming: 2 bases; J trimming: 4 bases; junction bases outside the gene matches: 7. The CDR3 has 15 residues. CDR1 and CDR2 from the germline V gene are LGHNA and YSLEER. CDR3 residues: CASSQHDRGLYEQYF. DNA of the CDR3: TGCGCCAGCAGCCAACACGACAGGGGCCTTTACGAGCAGTACTTC.

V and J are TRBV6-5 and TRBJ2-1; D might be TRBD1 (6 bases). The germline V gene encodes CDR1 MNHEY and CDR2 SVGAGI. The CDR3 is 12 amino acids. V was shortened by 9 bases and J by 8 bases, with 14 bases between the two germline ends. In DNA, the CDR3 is TGTGCCAGTTCAATTCCAGGGGATGAGCAGTTCTTC. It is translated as CASSIPGDEQFF.

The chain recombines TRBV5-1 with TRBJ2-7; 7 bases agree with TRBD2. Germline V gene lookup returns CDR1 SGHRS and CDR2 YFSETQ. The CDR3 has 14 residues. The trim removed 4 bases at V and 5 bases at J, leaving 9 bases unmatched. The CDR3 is CASSPGLGYDEQYF. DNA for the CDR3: TGCGCCAGCAGCCCCGGACTAGGTTACGACGAGCAGTACTTC.

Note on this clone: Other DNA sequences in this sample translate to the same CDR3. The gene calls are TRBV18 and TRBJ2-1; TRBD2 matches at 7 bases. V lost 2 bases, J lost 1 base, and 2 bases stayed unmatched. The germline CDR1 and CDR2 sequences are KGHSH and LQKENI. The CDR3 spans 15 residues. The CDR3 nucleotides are TGTGCCAGCTCACCATCGGGGGGATCCTACAATGAGCAGTTCTTC. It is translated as CASSPSGGSYNEQFF.

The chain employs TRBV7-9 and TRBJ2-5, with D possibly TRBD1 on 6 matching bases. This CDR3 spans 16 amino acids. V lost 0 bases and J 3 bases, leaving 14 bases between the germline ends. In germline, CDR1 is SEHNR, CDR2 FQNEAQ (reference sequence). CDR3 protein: CASSLATPDRKETQYF. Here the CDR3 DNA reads TGTGCCAGCAGCTTAGCGACCCCGGACAGAAAAGAGACCCAGTACTTC. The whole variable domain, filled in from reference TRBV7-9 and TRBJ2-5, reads DTGVSQNPRHKITKRGQNVTFRCDPISEHNRLYWYRQTLGQGPEFLTYFQNEAQLEKSRLLSDRFSAERPKGSFSTLEIQRTEQGDSAMYLCASSLATPDRKETQYFGPGTRLLVL.

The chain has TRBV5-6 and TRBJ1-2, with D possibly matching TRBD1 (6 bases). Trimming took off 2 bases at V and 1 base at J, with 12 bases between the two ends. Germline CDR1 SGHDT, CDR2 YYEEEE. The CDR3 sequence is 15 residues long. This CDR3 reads CASSFRQAFNYGYTF. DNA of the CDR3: TGTGCCAGCAGCTTCCGACAGGCTTTTAACTATGGCTACACCTTC.

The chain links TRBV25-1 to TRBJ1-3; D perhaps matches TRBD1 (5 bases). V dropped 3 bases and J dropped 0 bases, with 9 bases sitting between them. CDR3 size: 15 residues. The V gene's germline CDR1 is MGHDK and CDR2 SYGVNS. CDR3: CASSEGGTSGNTIYF. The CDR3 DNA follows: TGTGCCAGCAGTGAGGGGGGGACCTCTGGAAACACCATATATTTT.

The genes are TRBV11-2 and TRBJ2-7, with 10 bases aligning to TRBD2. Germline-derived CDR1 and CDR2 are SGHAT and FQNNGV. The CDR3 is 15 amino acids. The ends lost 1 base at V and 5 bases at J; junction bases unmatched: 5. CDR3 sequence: CASSLGASGSDEQYF. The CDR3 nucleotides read TGTGCCAGCAGCTTAGGCGCTAGCGGGAGCGACGAGCAGTACTTC.

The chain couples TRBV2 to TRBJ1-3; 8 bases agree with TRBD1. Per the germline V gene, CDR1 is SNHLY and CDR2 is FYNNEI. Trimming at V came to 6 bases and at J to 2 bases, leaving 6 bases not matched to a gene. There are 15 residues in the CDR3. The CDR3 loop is CASREQGVTGNTIYF. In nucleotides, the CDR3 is TGTGCCAGCAGAGAACAGGGGGTTACTGGAAACACCATATATTTT. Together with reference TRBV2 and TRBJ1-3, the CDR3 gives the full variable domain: EPEVTQTPSHQVTQMGQEVILRCVPISNHLYFYWYRQILGQKVEFLVSFYNNEISEKSEIFDDQFSVERPDGSNFTLKIRSTKLEDSAMYFCASREQGVTGNTIYFGEGSWLTVV.

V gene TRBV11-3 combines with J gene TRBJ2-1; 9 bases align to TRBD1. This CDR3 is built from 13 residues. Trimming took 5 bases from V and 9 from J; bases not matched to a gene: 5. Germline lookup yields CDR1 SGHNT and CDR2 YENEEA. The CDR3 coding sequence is TGTGCCAGCAGCCTTGACAGGGGGGGTGAGCAGTTCTTC. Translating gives CASSLDRGGEQFF.

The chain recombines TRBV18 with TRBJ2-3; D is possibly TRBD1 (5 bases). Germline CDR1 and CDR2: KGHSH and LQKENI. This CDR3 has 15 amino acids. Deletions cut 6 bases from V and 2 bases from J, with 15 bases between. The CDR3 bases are TGTGCCAGCTCCCCTGGGCAGGGCAACACAGATACGCAGTATTTT. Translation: CASSPGQGNTDTQYF.

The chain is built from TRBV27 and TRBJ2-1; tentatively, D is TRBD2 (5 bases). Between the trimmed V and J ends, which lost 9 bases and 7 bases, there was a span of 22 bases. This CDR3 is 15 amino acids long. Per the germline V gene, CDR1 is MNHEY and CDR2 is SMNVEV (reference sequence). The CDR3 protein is CASRSAAAPPNEQFF. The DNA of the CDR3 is TGTGCCAGTAGATCCGCAGCGGCCCCTCCGAATGAGCAGTTCTTC.

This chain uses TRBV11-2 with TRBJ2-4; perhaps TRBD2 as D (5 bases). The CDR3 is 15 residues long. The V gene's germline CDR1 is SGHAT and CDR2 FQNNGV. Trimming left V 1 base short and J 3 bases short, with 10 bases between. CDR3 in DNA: TGTGCCAGCAGCTTAGTGTCCGGGAACAAAAACATTCAGTACTTC. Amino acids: CASSLVSGNKNIQYF.

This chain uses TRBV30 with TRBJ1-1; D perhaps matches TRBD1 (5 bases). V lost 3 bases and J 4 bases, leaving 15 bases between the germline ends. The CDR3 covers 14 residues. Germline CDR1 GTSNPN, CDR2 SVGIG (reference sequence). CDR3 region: CAWSEGREGTEAFF. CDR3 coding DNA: TGTGCCTGGAGCGAGGGCAGGGAGGGCACTGAAGCTTTCTTT.

Here the CDR3 reads CASSSGLAGTDTQYF. For the CDR3, the DNA is TGTGCCAGCAGCTCGGGACTAGCGGGGACAGATACGCAGTATTTT. The gene calls are TRBV7-2 and TRBJ2-3; 13 bases fit TRBD2. The V gene end was trimmed by 4 bases and the J gene end by 3 bases; junction bases not matched to a gene: 1. Germline V gene lookup returns CDR1 SGHTA and CDR2 FQGNSA. This CDR3 is built from 15 residues.

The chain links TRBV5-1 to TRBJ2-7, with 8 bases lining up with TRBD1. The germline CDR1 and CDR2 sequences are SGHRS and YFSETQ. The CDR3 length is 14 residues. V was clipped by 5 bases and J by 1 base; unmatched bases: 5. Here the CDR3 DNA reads TGCGCCAGCAGTTTCCGACAGGGGTCCTACGAGCAGTACTTC. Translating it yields CASSFRQGSYEQYF.

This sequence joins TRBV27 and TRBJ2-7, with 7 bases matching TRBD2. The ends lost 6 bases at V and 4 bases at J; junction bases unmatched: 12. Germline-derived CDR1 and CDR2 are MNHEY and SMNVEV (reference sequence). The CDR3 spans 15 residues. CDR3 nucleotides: TGTGCCAGCAGCCCAGGCTGGCGGGAGTCTTACGAGCAGTACTTC. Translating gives CASSPGWRESYEQYF.

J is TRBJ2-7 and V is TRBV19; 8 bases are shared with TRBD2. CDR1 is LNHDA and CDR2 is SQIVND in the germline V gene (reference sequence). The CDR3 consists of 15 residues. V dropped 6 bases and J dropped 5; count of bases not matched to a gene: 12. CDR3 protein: CASRLTGLAGNEQYF. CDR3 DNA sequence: TGTGCCAGTAGACTTACCGGGCTAGCGGGCAACGAGCAGTACTTC.

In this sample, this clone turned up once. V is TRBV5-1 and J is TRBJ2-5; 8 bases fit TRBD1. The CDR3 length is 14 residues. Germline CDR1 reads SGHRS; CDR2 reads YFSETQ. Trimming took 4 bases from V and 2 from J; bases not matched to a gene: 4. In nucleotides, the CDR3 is TGCGCCAGCAGCCCGAGGACAGGGCAAGAGACCCAGTACTTC. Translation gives CASSPRTGQETQYF. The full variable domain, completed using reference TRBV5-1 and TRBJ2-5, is KAGVTQTPRYLIKTRGQQVTLSCSPISGHRSVSWYQQTPGQGLQFLFEYFSETQRNKGNFPGRFSGRQFSNSRSEMNVSTLELGDSALYLCASSPRTGQETQYFGPGTRLLVL.

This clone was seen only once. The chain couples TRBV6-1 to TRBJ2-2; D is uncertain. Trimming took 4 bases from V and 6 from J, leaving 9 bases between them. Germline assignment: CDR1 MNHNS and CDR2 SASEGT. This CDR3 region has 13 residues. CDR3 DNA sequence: TGTGCCAGCAGTGTCACTAACGCCGGGGAGCTGTTTTTT. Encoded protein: CASSVTNAGELFF.

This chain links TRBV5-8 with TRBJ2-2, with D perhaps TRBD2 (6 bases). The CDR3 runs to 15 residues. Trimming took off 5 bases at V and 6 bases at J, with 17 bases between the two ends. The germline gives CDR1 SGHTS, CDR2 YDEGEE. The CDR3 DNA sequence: TGTGCCAGCAGACCGGGACTCGGGGAGGCCGGGGAGCTGTTTTTT. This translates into CASRPGLGEAGELFF. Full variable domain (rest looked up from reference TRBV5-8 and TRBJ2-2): EAGVTQSPTHLIKTRGQQATLRCSPISGHTSVYWYQQALGLGLQFLLWYDEGEERNRGNFPPRFSGRQFPNYSSELNVNALELEDSALYLCASRPGLGEAGELFFGEGSRLTVL.

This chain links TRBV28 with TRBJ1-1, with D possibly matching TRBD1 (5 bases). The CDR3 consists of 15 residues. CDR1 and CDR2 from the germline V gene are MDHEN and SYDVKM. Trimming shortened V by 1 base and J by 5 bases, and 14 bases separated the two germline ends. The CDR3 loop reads CASSLSFPGITEAFF. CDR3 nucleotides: TGTGCCAGCAGTTTATCCTTTCCAGGGATTACTGAAGCTTTCTTT.

The CDR3 sequence is CAPRQGGAALGGYTF. In DNA, the CDR3 is TGTGCCCCACGGCAGGGGGGCGCGGCCCTCGGTGGCTACACCTTC. The rearrangement joins TRBV6-5 to TRBJ1-2; 7 bases are a match to TRBD1. V gave up 11 bases and J gave up 7 bases; unmatched junction bases: 19. Germline V gene sequence: CDR1 MNHEY, CDR2 SVGAGI. This CDR3 comprises 15 residues.

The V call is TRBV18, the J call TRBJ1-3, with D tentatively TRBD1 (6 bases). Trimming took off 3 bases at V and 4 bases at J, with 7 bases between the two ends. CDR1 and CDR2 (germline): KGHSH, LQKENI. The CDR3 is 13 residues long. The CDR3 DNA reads TGTGCCAGCTCACCTGGGACAGGAAACACCATATATTTT. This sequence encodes CASSPGTGNTIYF.